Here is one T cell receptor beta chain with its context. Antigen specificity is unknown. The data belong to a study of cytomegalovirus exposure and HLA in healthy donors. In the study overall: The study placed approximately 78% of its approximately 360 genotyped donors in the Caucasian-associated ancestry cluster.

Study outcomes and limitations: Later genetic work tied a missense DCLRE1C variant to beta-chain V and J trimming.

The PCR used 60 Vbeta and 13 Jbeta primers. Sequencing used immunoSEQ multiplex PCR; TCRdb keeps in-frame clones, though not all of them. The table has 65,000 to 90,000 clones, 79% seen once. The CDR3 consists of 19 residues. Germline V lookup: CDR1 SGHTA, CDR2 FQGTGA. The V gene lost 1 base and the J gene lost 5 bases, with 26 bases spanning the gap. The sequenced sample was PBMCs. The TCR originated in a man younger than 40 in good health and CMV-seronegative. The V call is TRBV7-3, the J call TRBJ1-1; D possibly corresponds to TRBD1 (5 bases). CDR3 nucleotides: TGTGCCAGCAGCTTAAAACCCCGAGGGAGTTCGGGGGGTAGGACTGAAGCTTTCTTT. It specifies CASSLKPRGSSGGRTEAFF.